Below, one T cell receptor (beta chain) is given with its context. Its antigen is not known. Additional DNA sequences in this sample encode the identical CDR3. Some clones are missing from TCRdb's copy, which holds only in-frame ones; the method was immunoSEQ multiplex PCR. Among approximately 73,000 clones listed, 75% to 90% were seen once. The data were obtained in a study of OX40 agonist ivuxolimab in advanced cancers. The overall study: Patients were dosed intravenously with ivuxolimab at 0.01 to 10 mg/kg every 2 weeks. Prior anti-PD-1, anti-PD-L1 or anti-CTLA-4 therapy did not bar entry, and roughly 40% had some. Overall study results and limits: Some patients without response likewise showed low normalized clonal expansion. Both CD4+ and CD8+ T cell populations in blood had undergone clonal expansion by week 6 at 0.1 to 3.0 mg/kg.

The CDR3 contains 14 residues. V was shortened by 0 bases and J by 4 bases, with 6 bases between the two germline ends. Germline assignment: CDR1 MNHNY and CDR2 SVGAGI (reference sequence). The chain is built from TRBV6-6 and TRBJ2-2; D assignment may be TRBD1 or TRBD2 (5 bases each). This receptor was taken from an adult with an advanced solid tumor such as melanoma, head and neck, liver or kidney cancer. Source: CD4+ or CD8+ T cells sorted from blood, taken in a trial of the OX40 agonist ivuxolimab. In DNA form, the CDR3 reads TGTGCCAGCAGTTACTCTGGGGGCACCGGGGAGCTGTTTTTT. This translates into CASSYSGGTGELFF.